Following are 4 T cell receptor beta chains from one sample sequenced in a study of blood T cell repertoires in COVID-19. Only in-frame clones appear in the TCRdb table, and some are missing; sequencing was by immunoSEQ multiplex PCR. Seen here are under 250,000 clones, 83% observed once, and the top ten hold 3.6%. Source material: PBMCs or T cells enriched from blood (not recorded which). The receptor set was obtained from a woman aged 40-49 years who had been exposed to COVID-19.

The chain carries TRBV4-1 and TRBJ1-1, with 7 positions matching TRBD1. The CDR3 runs 15 residues. Germline loops: CDR1 MGHRA, CDR2 YSYEKL. The junction had 4 bases not matched to a gene; V was cut back by 1 base and J by 2 bases. The CDR3 protein is CASSQARQGNTEAFF. The CDR3 nucleotides read TGCGCCAGCAGCCAAGCCCGACAGGGCAACACTGAAGCTTTCTTT.

This clone turned up a few times. V is TRBV28 and J is TRBJ1-5; D call uncertain. Trimming pared 8 bases from V and 5 bases from J, leaving 13 bases between. Looked up from germline, CDR1 is MDHEN and CDR2 is SYDVKM. The CDR3 has 13 residues. As DNA, the CDR3 is TGTGCCAGCGTAAGCGCTCTGGATCAGCCCCAGCATTTT. Amino acids: CASVSALDQPQHF.

The DNA of the CDR3 is TGTGCCAGCAGCACGAACCGACGGGTGTCCTCTGGCTACACCTTC. This translates into CASSTNRRVSSGYTF. This chain joins TRBV7-9 and TRBJ1-2; no reliable D call. Deletions cut 5 bases from V and 7 bases from J, with 20 bases between. The CDR3 length is 15 residues. Germline CDR1 reads SEHNR; CDR2 reads FQNEAQ (reference sequence).

The chain links TRBV4-1 to TRBJ1-1, with 9 positions matching TRBD1. The germline V gene has CDR1 MGHRA and CDR2 YSYEKL. The CDR3 is 16 amino acids. The trim removed 0 bases at V and 4 bases at J, leaving 6 bases unmatched. CDR3 in amino acids: CASSQDGTGLGTEAFF. The CDR3 DNA reads TGCGCCAGCAGCCAAGACGGGACAGGGTTGGGCACTGAAGCTTTCTTT.